What follows is one TCR beta chain and its context. Its target is not known. This sample stems from a study of graft-versus-host responses after intestinal transplantation. Findings and limits, study-wide: Some GvH clones appeared in ileal mucosa or blood before recipient bone marrow.

The CDR3 totals 16 residues. Germline V gene lookup returns CDR1 LNHNV and CDR2 YYDKDF (reference sequence). Trimming cost V 0 bases and J 4 bases, with 13 bases left between them. This table comes from immunoSEQ multiplex PCR, and its TCRdb copy is limited to in-frame clones, with some not included. The sample lists 70,000 or so clones; approximately 80% were seen once. This sequence originates from a human donor who was the organ donor for an intestinal transplant. The sample consisted of unstimulated CD4+ T cells sorted from spleen or lymph node cells, taken before transplant. The chain couples TRBV15 to TRBJ1-5; no definite D call. The chain's CDR3 is CATSREEQRDNQPQHF. As DNA, the CDR3 is TGTGCCACCAGCAGAGAAGAACAGAGAGATAATCAGCCCCAGCATTTT.